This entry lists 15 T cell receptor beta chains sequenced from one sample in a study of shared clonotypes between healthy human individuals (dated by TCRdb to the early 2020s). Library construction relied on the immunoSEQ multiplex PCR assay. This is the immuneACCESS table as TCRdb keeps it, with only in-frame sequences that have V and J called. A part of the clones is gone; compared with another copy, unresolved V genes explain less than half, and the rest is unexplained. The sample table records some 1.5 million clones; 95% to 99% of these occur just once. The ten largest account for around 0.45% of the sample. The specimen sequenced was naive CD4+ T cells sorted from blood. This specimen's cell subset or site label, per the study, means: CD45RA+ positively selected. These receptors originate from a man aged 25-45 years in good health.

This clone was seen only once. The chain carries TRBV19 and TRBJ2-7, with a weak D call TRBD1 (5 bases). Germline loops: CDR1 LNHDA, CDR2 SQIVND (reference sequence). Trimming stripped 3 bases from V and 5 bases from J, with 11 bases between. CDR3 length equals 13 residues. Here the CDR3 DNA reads TGTGCCAGTAGTATTTCAGGGTCCCACGAGCAGTACTTC. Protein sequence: CASSISGSHEQYF.

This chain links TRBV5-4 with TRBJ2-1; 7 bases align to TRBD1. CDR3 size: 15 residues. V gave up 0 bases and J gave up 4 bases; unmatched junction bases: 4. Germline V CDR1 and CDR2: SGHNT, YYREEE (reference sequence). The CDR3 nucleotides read TGTGCCAGCAGCTTGGAACAGGGGTTATACAATGAGCAGTTCTTC. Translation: CASSLEQGLYNEQFF. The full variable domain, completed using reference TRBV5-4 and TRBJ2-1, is ETGVTQSPTHLIKTRGQQVTLRCSSQSGHNTVSWYQQALGQGPQFIFQYYREEENGRGNFPPRFSGLQFPNYSSELNVNALELDDSALYLCASSLEQGLYNEQFFGPGTRLTVL.

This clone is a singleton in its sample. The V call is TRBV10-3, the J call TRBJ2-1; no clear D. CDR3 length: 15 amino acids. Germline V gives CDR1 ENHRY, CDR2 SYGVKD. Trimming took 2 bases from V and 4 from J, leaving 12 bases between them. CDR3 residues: CAISEIGVGYNEQFF. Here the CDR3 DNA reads TGTGCCATCAGTGAGATTGGAGTAGGTTACAATGAGCAGTTCTTC.

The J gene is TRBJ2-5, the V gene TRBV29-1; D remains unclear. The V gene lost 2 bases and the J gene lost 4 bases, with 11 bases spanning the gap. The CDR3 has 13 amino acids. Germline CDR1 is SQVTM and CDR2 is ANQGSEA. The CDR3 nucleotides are TGCAGCGTTGAATCTAGTCGGTCAGAGACCCAGTACTTC. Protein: CSVESSRSETQYF.

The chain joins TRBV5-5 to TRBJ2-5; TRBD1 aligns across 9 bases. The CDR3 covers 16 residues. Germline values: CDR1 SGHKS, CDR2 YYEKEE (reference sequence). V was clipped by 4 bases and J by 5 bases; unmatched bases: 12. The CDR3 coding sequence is TGTGCCAGCAGCCCTAAATATGACAGGGGGACGGAGACCCAGTACTTC. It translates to CASSPKYDRGTETQYF.

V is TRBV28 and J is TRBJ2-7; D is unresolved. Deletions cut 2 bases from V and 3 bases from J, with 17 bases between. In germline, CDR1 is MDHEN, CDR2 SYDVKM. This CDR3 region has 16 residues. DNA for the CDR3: TGTGCCAGCAGTTTAGCCGGTAAGAGGTGGGGCTACGAGCAGTACTTC. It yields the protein CASSLAGKRWGYEQYF.

This CDR3 reads CSARLGVEQYF. The CDR3 DNA follows: TGCAGTGCTAGGCTAGGTGTCGAGCAGTACTTC. The V and J genes are TRBV20-1 and TRBJ2-7; D is unclear. CDR1 is DFQATT, CDR2 SNEGSKA, per germline (reference sequence). This CDR3 has 11 amino acids. Trimming shortened V by 3 bases and J by 6 bases, and 9 bases separated the two germline ends.

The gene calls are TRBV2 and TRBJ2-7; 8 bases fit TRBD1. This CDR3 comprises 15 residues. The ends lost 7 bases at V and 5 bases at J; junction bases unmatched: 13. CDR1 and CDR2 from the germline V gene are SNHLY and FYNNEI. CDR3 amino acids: CASTSAGRGPNEQYF. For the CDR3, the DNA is TGTGCCAGCACCTCAGCGGGCAGGGGGCCAAACGAGCAGTACTTC.

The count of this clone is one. The CDR3 DNA reads TGTGCCATCAGGGGCACAGGGGGCAGCCTTAACACTGAAGCTTTCTTT. It specifies CAIRGTGGSLNTEAFF. V is TRBV10-3 and J is TRBJ1-1; TRBD1 aligns across 9 bases. The V gene end was trimmed by 6 bases and the J gene end by 2 bases; junction bases not matched to a gene: 10. The germline V gene encodes CDR1 ENHRY and CDR2 SYGVKD. The CDR3 runs to 16 residues.

DNA of the CDR3: TGTGCCAGTAGTATCCGATTCCCCTACGAGCAGTACTTC. This sequence encodes CASSIRFPYEQYF. The chain combines TRBV19 with TRBJ2-7, with D unclear. CDR3 length: 13 residues. Trimming took off 3 bases at V and 2 bases at J, with 8 bases between the two ends. The germline V gene has CDR1 LNHDA and CDR2 SQIVND (reference sequence).

CDR3 bases: TGTGCCAGCAGTGAAGGTGGCCGCCGAGATACGCAGTATTTT. Translation: CASSEGGRRDTQYF. This rearrangement joins TRBV25-1 to TRBJ2-3, with D unresolved. The CDR3 is 14 residues long. Germline V lookup: CDR1 MGHDK, CDR2 SYGVNS. Trimming shortened V by 2 bases and J by 5 bases, and 11 bases separated the two germline ends.

The CDR3 sequence is CAWSVSGLAKNIQYF. The CDR3 bases are TGTGCCTGGAGTGTATCAGGGCTAGCCAAAAACATTCAGTACTTC. The rearrangement links TRBV30 to TRBJ2-4; possibly TRBD1 for D (5 bases). Trimming removed 0 bases from V and 0 bases from J, with 9 bases in between. The CDR3 sequence is 15 residues long. The germline V gene has CDR1 GTSNPN and CDR2 SVGIG (reference sequence).

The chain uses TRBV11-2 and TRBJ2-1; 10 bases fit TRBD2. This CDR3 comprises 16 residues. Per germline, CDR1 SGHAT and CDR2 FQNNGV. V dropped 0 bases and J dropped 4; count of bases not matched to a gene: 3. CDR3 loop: CASSLESGRVYNEQFF. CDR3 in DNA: TGTGCCAGCAGCTTAGAGAGCGGGAGGGTATACAATGAGCAGTTCTTC. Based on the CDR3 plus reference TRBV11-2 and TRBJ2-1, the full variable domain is EAGVAQSPRYKIIEKRQSVAFWCNPISGHATLYWYQQILGQGPKLLIQFQNNGVVDDSQLPKDRFSAERLKGVDSTLKIQPAKLEDSAVYLCASSLESGRVYNEQFFGPGTRLTVL.

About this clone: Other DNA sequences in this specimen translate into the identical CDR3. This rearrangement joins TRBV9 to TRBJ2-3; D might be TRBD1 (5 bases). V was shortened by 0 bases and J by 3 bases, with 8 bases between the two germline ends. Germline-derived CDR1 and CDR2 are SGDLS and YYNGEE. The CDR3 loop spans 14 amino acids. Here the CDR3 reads CASSVGQGTDTQYF. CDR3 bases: TGTGCCAGCAGCGTAGGTCAGGGAACAGATACGCAGTATTTT.

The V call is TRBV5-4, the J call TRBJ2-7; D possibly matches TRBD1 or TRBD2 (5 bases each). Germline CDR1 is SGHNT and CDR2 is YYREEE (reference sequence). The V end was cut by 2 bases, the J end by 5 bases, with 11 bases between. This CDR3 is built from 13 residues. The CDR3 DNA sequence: TGTGCCAGCAGCTTAACAGGAGGCGACGAGCAGTACTTC. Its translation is CASSLTGGDEQYF.